This T cell receptor beta chain comes out of a study of spatial heterogeneity in lung cancer. About the research overall: Detection of beta-chain sequences consistently exceeded that of alpha-chain sequences. Broader study findings: Detection of ubiquitous tumor TCRs in blood was higher at resection than follow-up.

The table lists this clonotype with many counts. The target antigen is unknown. Per the germline V gene, CDR1 is GTSNPN and CDR2 is SVGIG (reference sequence). The CDR3 runs to 16 residues. V shed 2 bases and J shed 8 bases, with 24 bases lying between them. Time point specified: sample taken at primary tumor resection. Tumor, nontumor lung or frozen PBMC supplied whole RNA that was sequenced unsorted. Patients with untreated early-stage non-small cell lung cancer, numbering more than 55, were the donors. In TCRdb, the 5' RACE reads were re-called with MiXCR into one record per CDR3 protein. The sample gives 22,000 or so distinct CDR3 sequences, 3.5% to 5.5% of which show up once; less than 45% is in the top ten.

This TCR was sampled from a male donor with early-stage non-small cell lung cancer. The sequencing here drew on PBMCs, taken at surgery. The J gene is TRBJ1-1, the V gene TRBV30; D perhaps matches TRBD1 (6 bases). CDR3 coding DNA: TGTGCCTGGAGTCCCGTTTTGGGGGGCCGTACCCCCGAAGCTTTCTTT. Residues: CAWSPVLGGRTPEAFF.